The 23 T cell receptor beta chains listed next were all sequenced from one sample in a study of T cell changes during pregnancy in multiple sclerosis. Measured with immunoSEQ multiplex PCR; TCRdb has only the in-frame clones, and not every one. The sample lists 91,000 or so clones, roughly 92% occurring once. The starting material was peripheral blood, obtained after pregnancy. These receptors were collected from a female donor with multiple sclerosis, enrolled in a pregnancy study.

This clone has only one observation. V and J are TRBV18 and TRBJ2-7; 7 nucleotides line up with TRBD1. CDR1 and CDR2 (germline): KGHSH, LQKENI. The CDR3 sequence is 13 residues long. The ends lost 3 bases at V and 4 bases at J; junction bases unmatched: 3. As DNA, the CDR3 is TGTGCCAGCTCACCGGGACAGCCTTACGAGCAGTACTTC. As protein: CASSPGQPYEQYF. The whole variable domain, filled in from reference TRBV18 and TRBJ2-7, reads NAGVMQNPRHLVRRRGQEARLRCSPMKGHSHVYWYRQLPEEGLKFMVYLQKENIIDESGMPKERFSAEFPKEGPSILRIQQVVRGDSAAYFCASSPGQPYEQYFGPGTRLTVT.

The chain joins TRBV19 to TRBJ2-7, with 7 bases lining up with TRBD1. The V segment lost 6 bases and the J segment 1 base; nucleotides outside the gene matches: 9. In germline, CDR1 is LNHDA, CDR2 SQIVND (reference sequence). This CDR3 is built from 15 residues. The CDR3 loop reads CASSRGGPGSYEQYF. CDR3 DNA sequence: TGTGCCAGTAGCCGAGGGGGCCCGGGGTCCTACGAGCAGTACTTC.

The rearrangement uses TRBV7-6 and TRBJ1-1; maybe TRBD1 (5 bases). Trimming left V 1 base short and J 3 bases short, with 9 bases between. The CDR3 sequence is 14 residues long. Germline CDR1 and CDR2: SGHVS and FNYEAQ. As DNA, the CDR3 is TGTGCCAGCAGCTTAGGGTCAGGGTACACTGAAGCTTTCTTT. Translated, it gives CASSLGSGYTEAFF.

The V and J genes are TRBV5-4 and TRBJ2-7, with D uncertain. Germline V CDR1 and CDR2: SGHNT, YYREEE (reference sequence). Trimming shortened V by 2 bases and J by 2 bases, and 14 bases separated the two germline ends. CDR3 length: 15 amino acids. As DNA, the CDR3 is TGTGCCAGCAGCTTAACGTCGGGTCGAACCTACGAGCAGTACTTC. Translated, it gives CASSLTSGRTYEQYF.

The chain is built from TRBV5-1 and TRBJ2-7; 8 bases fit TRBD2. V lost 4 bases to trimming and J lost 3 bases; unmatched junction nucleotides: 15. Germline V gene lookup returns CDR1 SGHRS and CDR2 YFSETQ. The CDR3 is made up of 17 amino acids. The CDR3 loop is CASSPPRSGGNFYEQYF. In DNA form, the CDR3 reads TGCGCCAGCAGCCCGCCCCGGTCGGGAGGGAACTTCTACGAGCAGTACTTC.

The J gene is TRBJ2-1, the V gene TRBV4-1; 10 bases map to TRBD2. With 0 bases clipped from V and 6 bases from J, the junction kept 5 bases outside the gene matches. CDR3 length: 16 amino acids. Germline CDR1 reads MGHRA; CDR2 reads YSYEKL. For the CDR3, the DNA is TGCGCCAGCAGCCAAGATGGAGCGGGAGGGCTCAATGAGCAGTTCTTC. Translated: CASSQDGAGGLNEQFF.

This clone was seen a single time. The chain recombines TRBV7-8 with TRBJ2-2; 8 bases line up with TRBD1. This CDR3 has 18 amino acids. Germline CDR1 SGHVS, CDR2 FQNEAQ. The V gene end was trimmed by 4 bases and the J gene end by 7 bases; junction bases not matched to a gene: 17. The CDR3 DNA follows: TGTGCCAGCAGCTCCGTAATGACAGGGGTGGGACCTCGCGGGGAGCTGTTTTTT. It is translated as CASSSVMTGVGPRGELFF.

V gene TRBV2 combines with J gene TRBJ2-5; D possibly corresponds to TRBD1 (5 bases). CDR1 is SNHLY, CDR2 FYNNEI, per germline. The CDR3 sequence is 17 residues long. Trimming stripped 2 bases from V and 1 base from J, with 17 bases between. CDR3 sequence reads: CASSERWTGHSQETQYF. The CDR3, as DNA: TGTGCCAGCAGTGAAAGGTGGACCGGACACAGCCAAGAGACCCAGTACTTC.

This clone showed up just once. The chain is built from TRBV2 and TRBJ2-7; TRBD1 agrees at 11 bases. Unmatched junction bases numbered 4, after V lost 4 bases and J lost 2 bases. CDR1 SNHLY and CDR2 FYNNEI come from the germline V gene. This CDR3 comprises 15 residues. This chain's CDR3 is CASSGGQGVPYEQYF. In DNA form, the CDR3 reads TGTGCCAGCAGTGGGGGACAGGGGGTCCCCTACGAGCAGTACTTC.

CDR3 region: CASSSFQGKDGYTF. For the CDR3, the DNA is TGTGCCAGCAGTTCCTTCCAGGGGAAGGATGGCTACACCTTC. The chain links TRBV27 to TRBJ1-2, with D perhaps TRBD1 (6 bases). Germline V gene data show CDR1 as MNHEY and CDR2 as SMNVEV (reference sequence). The length of the CDR3 is 14 residues. Trimming took 4 bases from V and 6 from J, leaving 15 bases between them.

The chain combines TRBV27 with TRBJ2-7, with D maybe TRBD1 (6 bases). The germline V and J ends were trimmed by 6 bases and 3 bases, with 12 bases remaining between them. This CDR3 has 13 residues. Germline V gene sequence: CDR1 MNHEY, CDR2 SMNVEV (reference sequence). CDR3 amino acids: CASREGQFYEQYF. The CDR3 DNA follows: TGTGCCAGCAGGGAAGGACAGTTCTACGAGCAGTACTTC.

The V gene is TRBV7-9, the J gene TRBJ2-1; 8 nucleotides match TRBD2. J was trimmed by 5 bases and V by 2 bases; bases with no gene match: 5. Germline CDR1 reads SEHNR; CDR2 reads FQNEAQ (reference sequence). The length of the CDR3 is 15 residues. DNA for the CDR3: TGTGCCAGCAGCTTATCGGCGGGAGGACACAATGAGCAGTTCTTC. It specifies CASSLSAGGHNEQFF.

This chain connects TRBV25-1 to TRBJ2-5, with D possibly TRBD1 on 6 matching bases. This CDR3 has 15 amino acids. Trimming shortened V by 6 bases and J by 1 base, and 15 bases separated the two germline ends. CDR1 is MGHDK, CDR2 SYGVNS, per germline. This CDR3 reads CASSGQGQVQETQYF. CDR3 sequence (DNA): TGTGCCAGCAGCGGGCAGGGACAAGTCCAAGAGACCCAGTACTTC.

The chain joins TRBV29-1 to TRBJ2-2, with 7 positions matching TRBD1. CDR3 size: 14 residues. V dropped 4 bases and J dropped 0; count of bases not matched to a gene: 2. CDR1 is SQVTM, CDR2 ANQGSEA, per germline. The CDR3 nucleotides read TGCAGCGTTGCAGGGACAGCGAACACCGGGGAGCTGTTTTTT. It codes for CSVAGTANTGELFF.

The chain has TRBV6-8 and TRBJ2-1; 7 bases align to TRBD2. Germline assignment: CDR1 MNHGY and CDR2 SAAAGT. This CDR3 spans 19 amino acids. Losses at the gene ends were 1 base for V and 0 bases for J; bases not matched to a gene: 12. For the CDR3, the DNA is TGTGCCAGCAGTTACTGGACTAGTACGCCCCAGAGCTCCTACAATGAGCAGTTCTTC. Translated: CASSYWTSTPQSSYNEQFF.

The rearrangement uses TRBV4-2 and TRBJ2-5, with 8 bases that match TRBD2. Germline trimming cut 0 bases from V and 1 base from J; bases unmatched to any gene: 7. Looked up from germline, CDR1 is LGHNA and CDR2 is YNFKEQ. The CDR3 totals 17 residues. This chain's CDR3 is CASSQDFKRESQETQYF. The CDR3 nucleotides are TGTGCCAGCAGCCAAGACTTCAAGCGGGAGTCCCAAGAGACCCAGTACTTC.

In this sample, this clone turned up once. CDR3 amino acids: CAITRSGWSGNTIYF. The CDR3 DNA follows: TGTGCCATCACAAGATCAGGGTGGTCTGGAAACACCATATATTTT. The J gene is TRBJ1-3, the V gene TRBV28; tentative D call: TRBD1 (5 bases). The V end lost 10 bases, the J end lost 1 base, and 17 bases lay between the germline ends. Germline V lookup: CDR1 MDHEN, CDR2 SYDVKM. This CDR3 spans 15 amino acids.

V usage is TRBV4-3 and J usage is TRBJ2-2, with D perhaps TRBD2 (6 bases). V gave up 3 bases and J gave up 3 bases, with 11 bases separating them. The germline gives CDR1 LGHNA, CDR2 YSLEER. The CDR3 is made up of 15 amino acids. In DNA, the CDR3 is TGCGCCAGCAGCCACCGGGACTCCGACACCGGGGAGCTGTTTTTT. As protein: CASSHRDSDTGELFF.

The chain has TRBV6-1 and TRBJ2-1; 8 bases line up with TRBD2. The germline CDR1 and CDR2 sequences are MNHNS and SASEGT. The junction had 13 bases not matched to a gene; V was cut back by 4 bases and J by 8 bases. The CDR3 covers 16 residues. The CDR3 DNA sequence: TGTGCCAGCAGTGCGAAATTCGAGCGGGGGATCGATGAGCAGTTCTTC. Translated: CASSAKFERGIDEQFF.

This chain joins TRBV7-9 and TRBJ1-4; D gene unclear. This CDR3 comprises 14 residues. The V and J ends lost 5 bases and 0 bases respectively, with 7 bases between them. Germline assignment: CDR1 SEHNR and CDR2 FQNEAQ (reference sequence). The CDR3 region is CASSPTATNEKLFF. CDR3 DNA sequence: TGTGCCAGCAGCCCGACTGCAACTAATGAAAAACTGTTTTTT.

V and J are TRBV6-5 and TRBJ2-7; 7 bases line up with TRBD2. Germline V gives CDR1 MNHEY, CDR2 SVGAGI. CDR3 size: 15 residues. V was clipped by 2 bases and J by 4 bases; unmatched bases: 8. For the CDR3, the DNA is TGTGCCAGCAGTTACGGGCGGGAGTCGTATTACGAGCAGTACTTC. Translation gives CASSYGRESYYEQYF.

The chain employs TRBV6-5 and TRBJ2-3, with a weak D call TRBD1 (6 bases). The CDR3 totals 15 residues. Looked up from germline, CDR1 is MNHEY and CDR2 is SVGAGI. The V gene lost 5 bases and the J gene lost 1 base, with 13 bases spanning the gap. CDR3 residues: CASSRSQGGTDTQYF. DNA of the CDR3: TGTGCCAGCAGTCGATCACAGGGCGGCACAGATACGCAGTATTTT.

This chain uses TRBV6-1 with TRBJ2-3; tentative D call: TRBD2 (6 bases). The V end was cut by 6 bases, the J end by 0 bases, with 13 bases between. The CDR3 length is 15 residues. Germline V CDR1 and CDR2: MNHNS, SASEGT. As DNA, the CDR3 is TGTGCCAGCAGACTTAGCGGAACAAGCACAGATACGCAGTATTTT. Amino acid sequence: CASRLSGTSTDTQYF.